The 30 T cell receptor beta chains presented below share a single source sample, sequenced in a study of blood T cell repertoires in COVID-19. Libraries were prepared by immunoSEQ multiplex PCR; TCRdb keeps only in-frame clonotypes and omits some of them. Here the sample spans 150,000 or so clones, 85% to 90% being singletons. Sequences were obtained from peripheral blood. These receptors originate from an older woman with acute or convalescent COVID-19.

V and J are TRBV5-4 and TRBJ2-5, with 12 nucleotides matching TRBD2. With V trimmed by 2 bases and J by 5 bases, 7 bases remained unmatched. The CDR3 is 16 amino acids. CDR1 and CDR2 (germline): SGHNT, YYREEE (reference sequence). In DNA form, the CDR3 reads TGTGCCAGCAGCTTCCTAGCGGGAGGGCCGGTGGAGACCCAGTACTTC. It specifies CASSFLAGGPVETQYF.

The chain carries TRBV28 and TRBJ2-7, with 7 bases that match TRBD2. V was clipped by 6 bases and J by 4 bases; unmatched bases: 6. The CDR3 spans 13 residues. Germline V CDR1 and CDR2: MDHEN, SYDVKM. The CDR3 loop reads CASSAAGSYEQYF. The DNA for the CDR3 is TGTGCCAGCAGCGCAGCGGGAAGTTACGAGCAGTACTTC.

This chain links TRBV7-2 with TRBJ1-6; TRBD1 aligns across 7 bases. The V and J ends lost 1 base and 10 bases, in that order; junction bases with no gene match: 4. The CDR3 extends over 14 amino acids. From germline, CDR1 is SGHTA and CDR2 FQGNSA. CDR3 nucleotides: TGTGCCAGCAGCTTAGGTACAGGGGTCTCACCCCTCCACTTT. Translated, it gives CASSLGTGVSPLHF.

This chain links TRBV4-2 with TRBJ2-7; perhaps TRBD2 as D (6 bases). Germline CDR1 LGHNA, CDR2 YNFKEQ. The V end lost 0 bases, the J end lost 3 bases, and 21 bases lay between the germline ends. CDR3 size: 18 residues. The DNA of the CDR3 is TGTGCCAGCAGCCAAGATATAAGCGGGTCTGCCAACCTCTACGAGCAGTACTTC. It specifies CASSQDISGSANLYEQYF.

The rearrangement joins TRBV19 to TRBJ2-5; 8 bases agree with TRBD2. This CDR3 region has 12 residues. Germline trimming cut 7 bases from V and 5 bases from J; bases unmatched to any gene: 3. Germline V gene sequence: CDR1 LNHDA, CDR2 SQIVND (reference sequence). CDR3 in DNA: TGTGCCAGTAAAGGACTAGCCGAGACCCAGTACTTC. It encodes CASKGLAETQYF.

This sequence joins TRBV6-2 or TRBV6-3 and TRBJ1-1; D is perhaps TRBD1 (5 bases). V lost 2 bases, J lost 1 base, and 14 bases lay in between. Germline V CDR1 and CDR2: MNHEY, SVGEGT. The CDR3 has 16 amino acids. CDR3 amino acids: CASSYVPGLSNTEAFF. CDR3 nucleotide sequence: TGTGCCAGCAGTTACGTACCGGGACTTTCGAACACTGAAGCTTTCTTT.

This clone has only a few counts. This chain connects TRBV5-5 to TRBJ1-2; 11 bases match TRBD1. CDR3 length equals 14 residues. V gave up 3 bases and J gave up 8 bases; unmatched junction bases: 6. Germline lookup yields CDR1 SGHKS and CDR2 YYEKEE (reference sequence). The CDR3 nucleotides are TGTGCCAGCAGCTGGGACAGGGGGTCGGGCGGCTACACCTTC. Translated, it gives CASSWDRGSGGYTF.

This chain links TRBV6-5 with TRBJ1-6, with 8 bases lining up with TRBD1. Losses at the gene ends were 5 bases for V and 7 bases for J; bases not matched to a gene: 4. The germline CDR1 and CDR2 sequences are MNHEY and SVGAGI. There are 14 residues in the CDR3. CDR3 sequence (DNA): TGTGCCAGCAGTCGGACAGGGCGGAATTCACCCCTCCACTTT. It yields the protein CASSRTGRNSPLHF.

The chain uses TRBV27 and TRBJ2-2; D perhaps matches TRBD2 (6 bases). Germline V gene data show CDR1 as MNHEY and CDR2 as SMNVEV (reference sequence). The V end lost 6 bases, the J end lost 4 bases, and 15 bases lay between the germline ends. The CDR3 consists of 15 residues. CDR3 loop: CASSTQGGPTGELFF. In DNA, the CDR3 is TGTGCCAGCAGCACGCAAGGAGGGCCCACCGGGGAGCTGTTTTTT.

The rearrangement joins TRBV18 to TRBJ1-3; D is undetermined. The CDR3 is 14 residues long. Per germline, CDR1 KGHSH and CDR2 LQKENI. Trimming took off 3 bases at V and 1 base at J, with 7 bases between the two ends. CDR3 protein: CASSPSGSGNTIYF. CDR3 bases: TGTGCCAGCTCACCTTCGGGTTCTGGAAACACCATATATTTT.

The chain combines TRBV7-9 with TRBJ1-1; D perhaps matches TRBD1 (5 bases). CDR1 and CDR2 from the germline V gene are SEHNR and FQNEAQ (reference sequence). The CDR3 runs to 15 residues. The V gene lost 0 bases and the J gene lost 3 bases, with 11 bases spanning the gap. The CDR3 bases are TGTGCCAGCAGCTTAGCGCGGGGCTTGCACACTGAAGCTTTCTTT. Protein: CASSLARGLHTEAFF.

This clone is a singleton in its sample. The gene calls are TRBV7-9 and TRBJ1-2, with D possibly matching TRBD1 (6 bases). Per germline, CDR1 SEHNR and CDR2 FQNEAQ (reference sequence). CDR3 length: 15 residues. The V end was cut by 4 bases, the J end by 2 bases, with 14 bases between. The CDR3 reads CASSSTGRGNYGYTF. The DNA of the CDR3 is TGTGCCAGCAGCTCGACAGGACGGGGAAACTATGGCTACACCTTC.

J is TRBJ1-4 and V is TRBV19, with 9 bases matching TRBD1. CDR1 and CDR2 (germline): LNHDA, SQIVND (reference sequence). With V trimmed by 9 bases and J by 0 bases, 17 bases remained unmatched. The CDR3 sequence is 19 residues long. In DNA, the CDR3 is TGTGCCAGAAGGGGACCATCTCGGGACAGGGCTTCAACTAATGAAAAACTGTTTTTT. Protein: CARRGPSRDRASTNEKLFF. Full variable domain (rest looked up from reference TRBV19 and TRBJ1-4): DGGITQSPKYLFRKEGQNVTLSCEQNLNHDAMYWYRQDPGQGLRLIYYSQIVNDFQKGDIAEGYSVSREKKESFPLTVTSAQKNPTAFYLCARRGPSRDRASTNEKLFFGSGTQLSVL.

V usage is TRBV7-2 and J usage is TRBJ1-1; 8 bases line up with TRBD1. This CDR3 region has 16 residues. Germline CDR1 and CDR2: SGHTA and FQGNSA. Trimming removed 4 bases from V and 4 bases from J; junction bases left unmatched: 11. CDR3 in amino acids: CASSYEPGGAGTEAFF. DNA of the CDR3: TGTGCCAGCAGCTATGAACCAGGGGGCGCGGGCACTGAAGCTTTCTTT. The complete variable domain, with remaining parts taken from reference TRBV7-2 and TRBJ1-1, reads GAGVSQSPSNKVTEKGKDVELRCDPISGHTALYWYRQSLGQGLEFLIYFQGNSAPDKSGLPSDRFSAERTGGSVSTLTIQRTQQEDSAVYLCASSYEPGGAGTEAFFGQGTRLTVV.

The chain uses TRBV6-5 and TRBJ1-4; tentatively, D is TRBD1 (6 bases). The CDR3 totals 13 residues. Germline CDR1 is MNHEY and CDR2 is SVGAGI. V shed 10 bases and J shed 8 bases, with 17 bases lying between them. CDR3 residues: CATPGEGREKLFF. The CDR3 DNA is TGTGCCACCCCAGGGGAGGGAAGGGAAAAACTGTTTTTT.

A note on this clone: Other DNA sequences in this sample translate to the same CDR3. The chain recombines TRBV15 with TRBJ1-5; D gene unclear. CDR3 size: 13 residues. V lost 3 bases and J lost 2, with 5 bases in between. Germline lookup yields CDR1 LNHNV and CDR2 YYDKDF (reference sequence). The CDR3 DNA follows: TGTGCCACCAGCAGGAGAGGCAATCAGCCCCAGCATTTT. Its protein is CATSRRGNQPQHF.

This chain joins TRBV30 and TRBJ1-4; D is undetermined. The CDR3 loop spans 13 amino acids. Germline V gene data show CDR1 as GTSNPN and CDR2 as SVGIG (reference sequence). V was shortened by 0 bases and J by 3 bases, with 5 bases between the two germline ends. CDR3 nucleotide sequence: TGTGCCTGGAGTGTACTATCTAATGAAAAACTGTTTTTT. It specifies CAWSVLSNEKLFF.

V and J are TRBV19 and TRBJ1-2; D gene uncertain. Trimming shortened V by 6 bases and J by 1 base, and 9 bases separated the two germline ends. This CDR3 is 13 amino acids long. Germline lookup yields CDR1 LNHDA and CDR2 SQIVND (reference sequence). Written as DNA, the CDR3 is TGTGCCAGTAGAGAGAACCTTAACTATGGCTACACCTTC. This translates into CASRENLNYGYTF.

V gene TRBV10-3 combines with J gene TRBJ2-7, with 8 bases aligning to TRBD1. The CDR3 covers 15 residues. Germline loops: CDR1 ENHRY, CDR2 SYGVKD. Trimming removed 3 bases from V and 7 bases from J; junction bases left unmatched: 11. As DNA, the CDR3 is TGTGCCATCAGTGATTCCGCCCAGGGGGCCCGGGAGCAGTACTTC. It yields the protein CAISDSAQGAREQYF.

This chain connects TRBV4-1 to TRBJ1-2; 8 positions agree with TRBD1. This CDR3 region has 13 residues. The germline CDR1 and CDR2 sequences are MGHRA and YSYEKL. Trimming removed 6 bases from V and 7 bases from J; junction bases left unmatched: 7. CDR3 in DNA: TGCGCCAGCAGTTTCAGGGGGCAGGGTGGCTACACCTTC. Amino acid sequence: CASSFRGQGGYTF.

Note on this clone: At one boundary the junction diverges from the germline segment, which might be a read error. J is TRBJ2-7 and V is TRBV5-4, with D possibly matching TRBD1 (5 bases). The CDR3 has 12 amino acids. From germline, CDR1 is SGHNT and CDR2 YYREEE (reference sequence). CDR3 in amino acids: CASSLAGRARGF. The CDR3 nucleotides are TGTGCCAGCAGCTTGGCCGGCAGGGCAAGAGGATTC.

J is TRBJ2-7 and V is TRBV19; 7 bases are shared with TRBD1. The trim removed 1 base at V and 2 bases at J, leaving 5 bases unmatched. From germline, CDR1 is LNHDA and CDR2 SQIVND (reference sequence). The length of the CDR3 is 15 residues. Here the CDR3 reads CASSIGGGLPYEQYF. CDR3 nucleotides: TGTGCCAGTAGTATAGGAGGGGGCCTACCCTACGAGCAGTACTTC.

This chain links TRBV19 with TRBJ2-3; no reliable D call. From germline, CDR1 is LNHDA and CDR2 SQIVND (reference sequence). Deletions cut 2 bases from V and 10 bases from J, with 13 bases between. The CDR3 runs 13 residues. The CDR3 DNA reads TGTGCCAGTAGTATATCCCCCGTTCAGGCGCAGTATTTT. Translating gives CASSISPVQAQYF.

The V call is TRBV19, the J call TRBJ1-1, with TRBD1 matching 7 bases. CDR1 LNHDA and CDR2 SQIVND come from the germline V gene (reference sequence). This CDR3 is 15 amino acids long. The V gene end was trimmed by 5 bases and the J gene end by 1 base; junction bases not matched to a gene: 7. The CDR3 region has the DNA TGTGCCAGTAGTTCCAGGGGACAGAAGAACACTGAAGCTTTCTTT. Its protein product is CASSSRGQKNTEAFF.

The chain has TRBV6-1 and TRBJ1-6; perhaps TRBD1 as D (6 bases). Germline assignment: CDR1 MNHNS and CDR2 SASEGT. This CDR3 has 12 amino acids. With 6 bases removed from V and 9 bases from J, the gap between germline ends came to 9 bases. The CDR3 DNA sequence: TGTGCCAGCAGGCCGACAGGTTCACCCCTCCACTTT. Translation gives CASRPTGSPLHF.

V is TRBV10-2 and J is TRBJ1-6; possibly TRBD1 for D (5 bases). Germline V gives CDR1 WSHSY, CDR2 SAAADI. This CDR3 has 15 amino acids. The V and J ends lost 9 bases and 1 base respectively, with 13 bases between them. This chain's CDR3 is CASWWGGSYNSPLHF. CDR3 DNA sequence: TGCGCCAGTTGGTGGGGGGGATCCTATAATTCACCCCTCCACTTT.

This clone was detected once. This rearrangement joins TRBV28 to TRBJ1-2, with unresolved D. The CDR3 is 13 residues long. The germline V gene has CDR1 MDHEN and CDR2 SYDVKM. The V end was cut by 2 bases, the J end by 5 bases, with 9 bases between. The CDR3 DNA sequence: TGTGCCAGCAGTTTAAGCCCGATATATGGCTACACCTTC. Its protein product is CASSLSPIYGYTF.

The chain carries TRBV7-2 and TRBJ1-5, with 8 bases that match TRBD1. This CDR3 is built from 15 residues. With V trimmed by 7 bases and J by 2 bases, 7 bases remained unmatched. Looked up from germline, CDR1 is SGHTA and CDR2 is FQGNSA. The CDR3 DNA sequence: TGTGCCAGCACCGGACCGGGACAGGGCAATCAGCCCCAGCATTTT. Encoded protein: CASTGPGQGNQPQHF. Full variable domain (rest looked up from reference TRBV7-2 and TRBJ1-5): GAGVSQSPSNKVTEKGKDVELRCDPISGHTALYWYRQSLGQGLEFLIYFQGNSAPDKSGLPSDRFSAERTGGSVSTLTIQRTQQEDSAVYLCASTGPGQGNQPQHFGDGTRLSIL.

This chain joins TRBV15 and TRBJ1-1; D uncertain. Trimming removed 6 bases from V and 11 bases from J, with 31 bases in between. This CDR3 spans 17 amino acids. CDR1 and CDR2 (germline): LNHNV, YYDKDF (reference sequence). The chain's CDR3 is CATSYGPDSGLKKRAFF. The DNA of the CDR3 is TGTGCCACCAGTTACGGGCCGGATTCGGGTCTTAAGAAGCGGGCTTTCTTT.

The chain recombines TRBV7-6 with TRBJ2-1; D is ambiguous. This CDR3 has 14 residues. Germline CDR1 and CDR2: SGHVS and FNYEAQ. V gave up 0 bases and J gave up 9 bases, with 12 bases separating them. The CDR3 DNA follows: TGTGCCAGCAGCTTAGCGCGTCTAAACCCTGAGCAGTTCTTC. Its translation is CASSLARLNPEQFF.